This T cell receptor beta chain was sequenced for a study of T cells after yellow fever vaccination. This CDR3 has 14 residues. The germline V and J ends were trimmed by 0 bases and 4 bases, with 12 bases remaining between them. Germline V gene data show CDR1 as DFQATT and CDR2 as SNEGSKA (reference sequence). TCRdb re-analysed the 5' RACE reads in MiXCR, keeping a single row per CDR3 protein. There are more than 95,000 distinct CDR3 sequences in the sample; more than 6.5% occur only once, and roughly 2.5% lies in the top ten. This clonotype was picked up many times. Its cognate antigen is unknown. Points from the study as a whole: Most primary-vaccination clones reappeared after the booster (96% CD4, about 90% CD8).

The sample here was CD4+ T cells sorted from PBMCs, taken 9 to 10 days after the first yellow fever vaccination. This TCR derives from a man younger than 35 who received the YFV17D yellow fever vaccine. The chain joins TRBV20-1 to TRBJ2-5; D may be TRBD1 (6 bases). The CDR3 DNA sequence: TGCAGTGCTAGAGAACTAACAGGGAGAGAGACCCAGTACTTC. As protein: CSARELTGRETQYF.